The source of this T cell receptor (beta chain) is a study of cytomegalovirus exposure and HLA in healthy donors. General observations from the study: HLA-A and HLA-B allele assignments for most subjects were reportedly predicted accurately using TCR beta sequences. A later analysis linked a missense DCLRE1C variant to TCR beta V- and J-gene trimming. In vitro assays verified that three CMV-associated chains recognized CMV antigens specifically.

As concerns this clone: Antigen: not known.

The PCR employed 60 Vbeta primers together with 13 Jbeta primers. As originally analysed: About 11 million of the 75 million to 95 million unique TCR beta chains counted in a later analysis were shared. Clones were read by immunoSEQ multiplex PCR, and TCRdb kept only the in-frame ones, dropping some. V and J calls and clone size follow that table, whereas D and trimming were derived from the DNA. The sample consists of roughly 100,000 clones, approximately 66% of them appearing once. Germline V CDR1 and CDR2: SEHNR, FQNEAQ (reference sequence). The CDR3 extends over 13 amino acids. Trimming removed 1 base at V and 4 bases at J, with 7 bases between.

Material for sequencing was PBMCs. The gene calls are TRBV7-9 and TRBJ1-1; D unresolved. The TCR comes from a man in his forties in good health and CMV-seropositive. Here the CDR3 reads CASSLERGTEAFF. Here the CDR3 DNA reads TGTGCCAGCAGCTTAGAACGAGGCACTGAAGCTTTCTTT.